The 32 T cell receptor beta chains below were found in one sample sequenced in a study of cytotoxic CD8 clonotypes in ibrutinib-treated CLL. The data were produced by immunoSEQ multiplex PCR, yet TCRdb's version contains in-frame clones alone and is incomplete. The table lists fewer than 400,000 clones, about 64% of them singletons. The sample was PBMCs, taken after 36 months of ibrutinib treatment. The receptors stem from a human donor with chronic lymphocytic leukemia.

The rearrangement uses TRBV28 and TRBJ2-7; D may be TRBD1 (5 bases). From germline, CDR1 is MDHEN and CDR2 SYDVKM. The length of the CDR3 is 17 residues. Trimming left V 8 bases short and J 0 bases short, with 23 bases between. Here the CDR3 DNA reads TGTGCCAGCCGAGAAGGACGCACAGGACCTTCCTCCTACGAGCAGTACTTC. This codes for CASREGRTGPSSYEQYF. Full variable domain (remainder filled in from reference TRBV28 and TRBJ2-7): DVKVTQSSRYLVKRTGEKVFLECVQDMDHENMFWYRQDPGLGLRLIYFSYDVKMKEKGDIPEGYSVSREKKERFSLILESASTNQTSMYLCASREGRTGPSSYEQYFGPGTRLTVT.

This clone showed up just a few times. V gene TRBV5-4 combines with J gene TRBJ1-1; 10 bases map to TRBD1. J gave up 4 bases and V 4 bases, and 7 bases lay outside the gene matches. The length of the CDR3 is 15 residues. Germline V lookup: CDR1 SGHNT, CDR2 YYREEE (reference sequence). The CDR3, as DNA: TGTGCCAGCAGCGAACGACAGGGGGCGAGCACTGAAGCTTTCTTT. It yields the protein CASSERQGASTEAFF.

The chain uses TRBV18 and TRBJ2-7, with a tentative D call TRBD2 (5 bases). Germline V gene data show CDR1 as KGHSH and CDR2 as LQKENI. The ends were cut back, 3 bases at V and 3 bases at J, with 18 bases in the middle. CDR3 length: 16 amino acids. This CDR3 is CASSPITREKLYEQYF. In nucleotides, the CDR3 is TGTGCCAGCTCACCTATCACAAGGGAGAAACTCTACGAGCAGTACTTC.

This sequence joins TRBV5-1 and TRBJ1-4; D is perhaps TRBD1 (5 bases). CDR1 SGHRS and CDR2 YFSETQ come from the germline V gene. This CDR3 has 15 residues. The V end lost 4 bases, the J end lost 1 base, and 11 bases lay between the germline ends. CDR3 loop: CASSTSGLTNEKLFF. CDR3 coding DNA: TGCGCCAGCAGCACCTCGGGGCTAACTAATGAAAAACTGTTTTTT. Combining the CDR3 with reference TRBV5-1 and TRBJ1-4 gives the whole variable domain KAGVTQTPRYLIKTRGQQVTLSCSPISGHRSVSWYQQTPGQGLQFLFEYFSETQRNKGNFPGRFSGRQFSNSRSEMNVSTLELGDSALYLCASSTSGLTNEKLFFGSGTQLSVL.

CDR3 region: CASRDLNTGELFF. As DNA, the CDR3 is TGTGCCAGCCGGGACCTGAACACCGGGGAGCTGTTTTTT. The V gene is TRBV27, the J gene TRBJ2-2; the D gene could be TRBD1 or TRBD2 (5 bases each). The CDR3 consists of 13 residues. V was shortened by 8 bases and J by 1 base, with 8 bases between the two germline ends. The germline V gene has CDR1 MNHEY and CDR2 SMNVEV (reference sequence).

This chain joins TRBV18 and TRBJ1-4; a weak D match, TRBD1 (6 bases). V shed 3 bases and J shed 0 bases, with 14 bases lying between them. The germline CDR1 and CDR2 sequences are KGHSH and LQKENI. The CDR3 length is 17 residues. The CDR3 reads CASSPLDRQATNEKLFF. CDR3 DNA: TGTGCCAGCTCACCGCTGGACAGACAAGCAACTAATGAAAAACTGTTTTTT.

This rearrangement joins TRBV5-1 to TRBJ1-2; D uncertain. There are 14 residues in the CDR3. V lost 0 bases, J lost 3 bases, and 9 bases lay in between. CDR1 and CDR2 (germline): SGHRS, YFSETQ. As DNA, the CDR3 is TGCGCCAGCAGCTTGGCCCCAGCCTACTATGGCTACACCTTC. It codes for CASSLAPAYYGYTF. Using reference TRBV5-1 and TRBJ1-2 for the parts outside the CDR3, the full variable domain is KAGVTQTPRYLIKTRGQQVTLSCSPISGHRSVSWYQQTPGQGLQFLFEYFSETQRNKGNFPGRFSGRQFSNSRSEMNVSTLELGDSALYLCASSLAPAYYGYTFGSGTRLTVV.

The chain couples TRBV10-2 to TRBJ2-1, with 8 positions matching TRBD1. Germline V gene data show CDR1 as WSHSY and CDR2 as SAAADI. Trimming at V came to 6 bases and at J to 9 bases, leaving 13 bases not matched to a gene. The CDR3 spans 15 residues. The CDR3 nucleotides read TGCGCCAGCAGGGACTCCGGGACAGGTCTGGGTGAGCAGTTCTTC. Its translation: CASRDSGTGLGEQFF.

This chain links TRBV19 with TRBJ1-2; weak D call: TRBD1 (6 bases). Trimming took 10 bases from V and 3 from J, leaving 21 bases between them. The CDR3 length is 15 residues. Germline-derived CDR1 and CDR2 are LNHDA and SQIVND (reference sequence). For the CDR3, the DNA is TGTGCCACCAGCGGGACACTCACCCTTCACTATGGCTACACCTTC. Protein sequence: CATSGTLTLHYGYTF.

The gene calls are TRBV19 and TRBJ2-2; TRBD1 is a possible D gene (5 bases). Germline assignment: CDR1 LNHDA and CDR2 SQIVND (reference sequence). CDR3 length equals 14 residues. V was cut by 6 bases and J by 4 bases, with 12 bases left in between. The CDR3 reads CASRKGKGTGELFF. In DNA, the CDR3 is TGTGCCAGTAGAAAGGGGAAAGGCACCGGGGAGCTGTTTTTT.

The chain employs TRBV9 and TRBJ2-7; TRBD2 is a possible D gene (6 bases). V was clipped by 4 bases and J by 2 bases, with 16 bases between them. Germline loops: CDR1 SGDLS, CDR2 YYNGEE. This CDR3 is 15 amino acids long. CDR3 coding DNA: TGTGCCAGCAGCTCCCGTGGGGGGTTCCCCTACGAGCAGTACTTC. Translation gives CASSSRGGFPYEQYF. The full variable domain, in which reference TRBV9 and TRBJ2-7 provide the parts outside the CDR3, is DSGVTQTPKHLITATGQRVTLRCSPRSGDLSVYWYQQSLDQGLQFLIQYYNGEERAKGNILERFSAQQFPDLHSELNLSSLELGDSALYFCASSSRGGFPYEQYFGPGTRLTVT.

The V and J genes are TRBV7-2 and TRBJ2-7; D is unresolved. Germline CDR1 SGHTA, CDR2 FQGNSA. V dropped 3 bases and J dropped 1 base, with 7 bases sitting between them. The CDR3 extends over 13 amino acids. The CDR3 here is CASSFMGSYEQYF. DNA for the CDR3: TGTGCCAGCAGCTTCATGGGGTCCTACGAGCAGTACTTC.

This chain uses TRBV15 with TRBJ2-3; 11 nucleotides align to TRBD2. Germline V gene sequence: CDR1 LNHNV, CDR2 YYDKDF (reference sequence). The CDR3 is made up of 13 amino acids. V was clipped by 8 bases and J by 3 bases; unmatched bases: 1. The CDR3 DNA sequence: TGTGCCACCGTAGCGGGAGGGACAGATACGCAGTATTTT. This encodes CATVAGGTDTQYF.

The chain recombines TRBV11-2 with TRBJ2-5; TRBD2 might be the D (6 bases). Germline V gene lookup returns CDR1 SGHAT and CDR2 FQNNGV. Trimming removed 1 base from V and 1 base from J, with 13 bases in between. The CDR3 has 16 residues. The CDR3 here is CASSLAPWRGQETQYF. CDR3 nucleotides: TGTGCCAGCAGCTTAGCCCCCTGGCGGGGCCAAGAGACCCAGTACTTC.

This sequence joins TRBV5-4 and TRBJ1-2; weak D call: TRBD1 (5 bases). Trimming removed 4 bases from V and 8 bases from J, with 15 bases in between. The CDR3 covers 13 residues. The germline CDR1 and CDR2 sequences are SGHNT and YYREEE (reference sequence). The CDR3 here is CASSLDAGGGYTF. The CDR3 coding sequence is TGTGCCAGCAGCCTGGACGCCGGGGGGGGCTACACCTTC.

The chain employs TRBV7-3 and TRBJ2-1; D remains ambiguous. Trimming took 3 bases from V and 7 from J, leaving 10 bases between them. The CDR3 extends over 13 amino acids. Germline V gene sequence: CDR1 SGHTA, CDR2 FQGTGA. The CDR3 nucleotides are TGTGCCAGCAGCTTTACTTGGTATAATGAGCAGTTCTTC. Translating gives CASSFTWYNEQFF. Together with reference TRBV7-3 and TRBJ2-1, the CDR3 gives the full variable domain: GAGVSQTPSNKVTEKGKYVELRCDPISGHTALYWYRQSLGQGPEFLIYFQGTGAADDSGLPNDRFFAVRPEGSVSTLKIQRTERGDSAVYLCASSFTWYNEQFFGPGTRLTVL.

The V and J genes are TRBV19 and TRBJ1-5; D possibly corresponds to TRBD1 (5 bases). Trimming took off 8 bases at V and 4 bases at J, with 18 bases between the two ends. Germline V gene sequence: CDR1 LNHDA, CDR2 SQIVND (reference sequence). CDR3 length equals 15 residues. The CDR3 sequence: CASSDGAAWNQPQHF. In DNA, the CDR3 is TGTGCCAGTTCGGACGGGGCAGCCTGGAATCAGCCCCAGCATTTT.

This clone was recorded at least ten times. This chain joins TRBV5-5 and TRBJ1-2; perhaps TRBD1 as D (6 bases). The V and J ends lost 5 bases and 6 bases respectively, with 17 bases between them. The CDR3 totals 14 residues. In germline, CDR1 is SGHKS, CDR2 YYEKEE (reference sequence). The CDR3 DNA reads TGTGCCAGCAGGGTCCGGACAGAAGCGAATGGCTACACCTTC. It codes for CASRVRTEANGYTF. Variable domain in full (rest from reference TRBV5-5 and TRBJ1-2): DAGVTQSPTHLIKTRGQQVTLRCSPISGHKSVSWYQQVLGQGPQFIFQYYEKEERGRGNFPDRFSARQFPNYSSELNVNALLLGDSALYLCASRVRTEANGYTFGSGTRLTVV.

CDR3 protein: CASSFQGNTEAFF. CDR3 sequence (DNA): TGTGCCAGCAGCTTCCAGGGGAACACTGAAGCTTTCTTT. The V call is TRBV5-4, the J call TRBJ1-1, with a possible D match to TRBD1 (5 bases). Trimming pared 2 bases from V and 1 base from J, leaving 6 bases between. CDR1 and CDR2 (germline): SGHNT, YYREEE (reference sequence). This CDR3 comprises 13 residues.

This rearrangement joins TRBV5-1 to TRBJ2-5, with TRBD2 as a possible D gene (5 bases). The CDR3 loop spans 15 amino acids. Trimming shortened V by 2 bases and J by 1 base, and 12 bases separated the two germline ends. Germline values: CDR1 SGHRS, CDR2 YFSETQ. The CDR3 loop reads CASSLLVGPQETQYF. In DNA form, the CDR3 reads TGCGCCAGCAGCTTACTAGTAGGGCCCCAAGAGACCCAGTACTTC. Variable domain in full (rest from reference TRBV5-1 and TRBJ2-5): KAGVTQTPRYLIKTRGQQVTLSCSPISGHRSVSWYQQTPGQGLQFLFEYFSETQRNKGNFPGRFSGRQFSNSRSEMNVSTLELGDSALYLCASSLLVGPQETQYFGPGTRLLVL.

This clone was seen just once. Here the CDR3 DNA reads TGTGCCAGCAGCTTACCTGGAATCGCGAACACCGGGGAGCTGTTTTTT. Its translation is CASSLPGIANTGELFF. The V and J genes are TRBV28 and TRBJ2-2; no clear D gene. This CDR3 comprises 16 residues. The germline V and J ends were trimmed by 6 bases and 0 bases, with 14 bases remaining between them. Germline V gives CDR1 MDHEN, CDR2 SYDVKM.

V and J are TRBV28 and TRBJ2-7; TRBD1 might be the D (5 bases). Germline values: CDR1 MDHEN, CDR2 SYDVKM. V gave up 7 bases and J gave up 4 bases, with 14 bases separating them. The CDR3 is made up of 13 amino acids. The CDR3, as DNA: TGTGCCAGCACACCGACAGAGCTTTACGAGCAGTACTTC. Its translation is CASTPTELYEQYF.

V gene TRBV5-1 combines with J gene TRBJ2-7; 10 nucleotides align to TRBD1. CDR3 length equals 15 residues. With 4 bases clipped from V and 7 bases from J, the junction kept 11 bases outside the gene matches. Germline CDR1 and CDR2: SGHRS and YFSETQ. CDR3 loop: CASSNYGTGVEEQYF. The CDR3 bases are TGCGCCAGCAGCAACTACGGGACAGGGGTGGAAGAGCAGTACTTC.

This clone was seen once. This chain joins TRBV7-2 and TRBJ2-7; unclear D gene. V was clipped by 5 bases and J by 2 bases, with 10 bases between them. Germline assignment: CDR1 SGHTA and CDR2 FQGNSA. This CDR3 is 13 amino acids long. The CDR3 sequence: CASSKLNTYEQYF. The CDR3 coding sequence is TGTGCCAGCAGCAAGTTAAATACCTACGAGCAGTACTTC. The full variable domain, completed using reference TRBV7-2 and TRBJ2-7, is GAGVSQSPSNKVTEKGKDVELRCDPISGHTALYWYRQSLGQGLEFLIYFQGNSAPDKSGLPSDRFSAERTGGSVSTLTIQRTQQEDSAVYLCASSKLNTYEQYFGPGTRLTVT.

The V and J genes are TRBV18 and TRBJ1-2; possibly TRBD1 for D (6 bases). Germline V gene lookup returns CDR1 KGHSH and CDR2 LQKENI. This CDR3 contains 15 residues. Trimming took off 0 bases at V and 0 bases at J, with 8 bases between the two ends. CDR3 in amino acids: CASSPPGGTNYGYTF. The CDR3 bases are TGTGCCAGCTCACCACCAGGGGGGACTAACTATGGCTACACCTTC.

This clone has more than one count but fewer than ten. The rearrangement links TRBV7-9 to TRBJ2-7, with a possible D match to TRBD2 (5 bases). V was pared by 2 bases and J by 0 bases, with 14 bases between. From germline, CDR1 is SEHNR and CDR2 FQNEAQ (reference sequence). The CDR3 totals 16 residues. CDR3: CASSLWAGRGSYEQYF. CDR3 sequence (DNA): TGTGCCAGCAGCTTATGGGCGGGCCGTGGCTCCTACGAGCAGTACTTC.

The genes are TRBV11-2 and TRBJ2-7; 10 bases are shared with TRBD2. The germline V gene has CDR1 SGHAT and CDR2 FQNNGV. This CDR3 comprises 15 residues. Trimming removed 6 bases from V and 6 bases from J; junction bases left unmatched: 11. In DNA form, the CDR3 reads TGTGCCAGCAGGCCCCCGGGACTAGCGTTTTCCGAGCAGTACTTC. Its translation is CASRPPGLAFSEQYF.

This chain joins TRBV7-9 and TRBJ2-5, with D uncertain. CDR1 and CDR2 from the germline V gene are SEHNR and FQNEAQ (reference sequence). CDR3 length: 13 residues. Trimming took off 2 bases at V and 2 bases at J, with 6 bases between the two ends. CDR3 nucleotide sequence: TGTGCCAGCAGCTTAAGCCTACAAGAGACCCAGTACTTC. This codes for CASSLSLQETQYF.

The V call is TRBV2, the J call TRBJ2-5; D possibly matches TRBD1 or TRBD2 (6 bases each). V was pared by 5 bases and J by 5 bases, with 12 bases between. CDR3 size: 13 residues. Per germline, CDR1 SNHLY and CDR2 FYNNEI. The DNA of the CDR3 is TGTGCCAGCAGTAGTACAGGGAGGGAGACCCAGTACTTC. The encoded protein is CASSSTGRETQYF. The complete variable domain, with remaining parts taken from reference TRBV2 and TRBJ2-5, reads EPEVTQTPSHQVTQMGQEVILRCVPISNHLYFYWYRQILGQKVEFLVSFYNNEISEKSEIFDDQFSVERPDGSNFTLKIRSTKLEDSAMYFCASSSTGRETQYFGPGTRLLVL.

The chain recombines TRBV4-3 with TRBJ1-1; D unclear. Germline assignment: CDR1 LGHNA and CDR2 YSLEER. Trimming cost V 0 bases and J 4 bases, with 12 bases left between them. The CDR3 is made up of 15 amino acids. This chain's CDR3 is CASSQDTAAGTEAFF. The CDR3 DNA reads TGCGCCAGCAGCCAAGATACGGCGGCGGGCACTGAAGCTTTCTTT.

V is TRBV7-2 and J is TRBJ2-5; TRBD2 might be the D (6 bases). CDR1 is SGHTA, CDR2 FQGNSA, per germline. V was trimmed by 5 bases and J by 7 bases, leaving 11 bases between them. The CDR3 has 12 residues. CDR3 loop: CASSRSGTTQYF. For the CDR3, the DNA is TGTGCCAGCAGCCGTAGCGGTACGACCCAGTACTTC.

This clone was detected a few times. V usage is TRBV20-1 and J usage is TRBJ2-1; D not resolved. CDR3 length: 10 residues. From germline, CDR1 is DFQATT and CDR2 SNEGSKA (reference sequence). Here the CDR3 reads CRAGSNEQFF. DNA for the CDR3: TGCAGGGCAGGTTCGAATGAGCAGTTCTTC.